These T cell receptor beta chains were read from a single sample in a study of PD-1 blockade in classical Hodgkin lymphoma. Sequencing was performed with immunoSEQ multiplex PCR; in TCRdb, only in-frame clones are kept and a portion is missing. The sample records around 7,600 clones, just over 85% being singletons. This material consisted of CD8+ T cells from blood, taken at baseline. These receptors all stem from a human donor with classical Hodgkin lymphoma. Both conserved end residues are part of each CDR3. A D gene is named only where the DNA matches it firmly. Size values are once, few and many counts, or a class for expanded clones, and some rows have none.

D gene | J gene | clone size | CDR3 length | V gene | CDR3 DNA | CDR3 protein
TRBD2 | TRBJ2-3 | - | 17 | TRBV7-9 | TGTGCCAGCAGCTCCCTCAGGGTGACTAGCAGCACAGATACGCAGTATTTT | CASSSLRVTSSTDTQYF
- | TRBJ2-2 | - | 15 | TRBV9 | TGTGCCAGCAGCGACCTAGGGGGGAACACCGGGGAGCTGTTTTTT | CASSDLGGNTGELFF
- | TRBJ1-1 | - | 17 | TRBV28 | TGTGCCAGCAGCCCCTTGTATTTGGGGAACATGAACACTGAAGCTTTCTTT | CASSPLYLGNMNTEAFF
TRBD2 | TRBJ2-7 | - | 15 | TRBV7-6 | TGTGCCAGCAGCTCAGCTAGCGGGCCAGCCTACGAGCAGTACTTC | CASSSASGPAYEQYF
TRBD1 | TRBJ2-7 | - | 13 | TRBV28 | TGTGCCAGCAGGTGGACAGGGGGCTTGGAGCAGTACTTC | CASRWTGGLEQYF
- | TRBJ1-6 | - | 16 | TRBV7-9 | TGTGCCAGCAGCTTAGGGACGTGGTCCTATAATTCACCCCTCCACTTT | CASSLGTWSYNSPLHF
- | TRBJ2-6 | - | 15 | TRBV5-4 | TGTGCCAGCAGCTTGGTGGGGGCCGGGGCCAACGTCCTGACTTTC | CASSLVGAGANVLTF
TRBD2 | TRBJ2-1 | - | 18 | TRBV29-1 | TGCAGCGTTGAGGGACTAGCGGGAGGGAAGAGCTCCTACAATGAGCAGTTCTTC | CSVEGLAGGKSSYNEQFF
- | TRBJ2-7 | few | 12 | TRBV2 | TGTGCCGGCAGGGGGGAGGCCTACGAGCAGTACTTC | CAGRGEAYEQYF
- | TRBJ2-2 | - | 14 | TRBV27 | TGTGCCAGCAGTCCGCTGACTACTGCCGGGGAGCTGTTTTTT | CASSPLTTAGELFF
- | TRBJ2-7 | - | 13 | TRBV7-6 | TGTGCCAGCAGCCCGAATTCGATCTACGAGCAGTACTTC | CASSPNSIYEQYF
- | TRBJ2-1 | - | 15 | TRBV5-4 | TGTGCCAGCAGCTTGGTGGGAGGATCCTACAATGAGCAGTTCTTC | CASSLVGGSYNEQFF
TRBD1 | TRBJ2-1 | - | 19 | TRBV7-2 | TGTGCCAGCAGCCCCTCAACCCCAGTAGGGACAGGCGTCTACAATGAGCAGTTCTTC | CASSPSTPVGTGVYNEQFF
TRBD2 | TRBJ2-5 | - | 19 | TRBV28 | TGTGCCAGCAGTTTCGAGGGGACTAGCGGCCCAGCCCCGCAAGAGACCCAGTACTTC | CASSFEGTSGPAPQETQYF
TRBD1 | TRBJ2-7 | - | 14 | TRBV4-1 | TGCGCCAGCAGCCAGGGGGACAGCAACTACGAGCAGTACTTC | CASSQGDSNYEQYF
- | TRBJ2-1 | - | 14 | TRBV6-5 | TGTGCCAGCAGTTACGCCCAGAGGGGATTTGAGCAGTTCTTC | CASSYAQRGFEQFF
TRBD1 | TRBJ2-1 | - | 16 | TRBV15 | TGTGCCACCAGCAGAGATCCAAGGACAGGGGTGTTTGAGCAGTTCTTC | CATSRDPRTGVFEQFF
TRBD1 | TRBJ2-1 | - | 14 | TRBV9 | TGTGCCAGCAGCGTAGGGACAGGGTACAATGAGCAGTTCTTC | CASSVGTGYNEQFF
TRBD1 | TRBJ1-5 | once | 16 | TRBV7-2 | TGTGCCAGCAGCTTAGACGTGACAGGGGGGAATCAGCCCCAGCATTTT | CASSLDVTGGNQPQHF
- | TRBJ1-3 | - | 13 | TRBV7-6 | TGTGCCAGCAGCTTAGAATCTGGAAACACCATATATTTT | CASSLESGNTIYF
- | TRBJ2-7 | - | 16 | TRBV27 | TGTGCCAGCAGTTCCTCCATGACAGCGTACTCCTACGAGCAGTACTTC | CASSSSMTAYSYEQYF
TRBD2 | TRBJ2-1 | - | 12 | TRBV7-3 | TGTGCCAGCAGCTGGACTAGCGGTGAGCAGTTCTTC | CASSWTSGEQFF
- | TRBJ2-7 | - | 14 | TRBV4-1 | TGCGCCAGCAGCCTGACGTCAGGGTCCTACGAGCAGTACTTC | CASSLTSGSYEQYF
TRBD1 | TRBJ1-4 | - | 16 | TRBV25-1 | TGTGCCAGCAGCGAGGGGACAGGGTCAACTAATGAAAAACTGTTTTTT | CASSEGTGSTNEKLFF
- | TRBJ1-2 | - | 14 | TRBV5-1 | TGCGCCAGCAGCTTGGAAGGGGCGCTGGATGGCTACACCTTC | CASSLEGALDGYTF
TRBD1 | TRBJ2-7 | - | 15 | TRBV5-6 | TGTGCCAGCAGCTTGGACCCTTTACAGGGGTTCGAGCAGTACTTC | CASSLDPLQGFEQYF
- | TRBJ1-6 | once | 15 | TRBV28 | TGTGCCAGCAGTTTATCCGGCAGGGGCTATTCACCCCTCCACTTT | CASSLSGRGYSPLHF
- | TRBJ2-2 | - | 18 | TRBV27 | TGTGCCAGCAGTTTATACCAGCCCGTGCATCTGAACACCGGGGAGCTGTTTTTT | CASSLYQPVHLNTGELFF
TRBD1 | TRBJ2-7 | - | 17 | TRBV27 | TGTGCCAGCACTCAAGGACAGGGGGCTTCCGGTCAATACGAGCAGTACTTC | CASTQGQGASGQYEQYF
- | TRBJ2-7 | - | 13 | TRBV7-9 | TGTGCCAGCAGCTTAGACAGATCTTACGAGCAGTACTTC | CASSLDRSYEQYF
- | TRBJ1-4 | - | 15 | TRBV27 | TGTGCCAGCAGCCCTCGCGTCGTTTCGGGAGAAAAACTGTTTTTT | CASSPRVVSGEKLFF
TRBD1 | TRBJ1-5 | - | 16 | TRBV27 | TGTGCCAGCAGTTTATCCGGGGACAGGCTCAATCAGCCCCAGCATTTT | CASSLSGDRLNQPQHF
- | TRBJ2-7 | - | 12 | TRBV5-1 | TGCGCCAGCAGCTTTACAAGGGACGAGCAGTACTTC | CASSFTRDEQYF
- | TRBJ2-7 | - | 15 | TRBV4-1 | TGCGCCAGCAGCCAAGAGAGGGCTGGGACCTACGAGCAGTACTTC | CASSQERAGTYEQYF
- | TRBJ1-5 | - | 15 | TRBV28 | TGTGCCAGCAGTTGGGGACAATATAGCAATCAGCCCCAGCATTTT | CASSWGQYSNQPQHF
TRBD2 | TRBJ2-4 | - | 17 | TRBV28 | TGTGCCAGCAGTGCCTTAGCGGGAGGGCCATGGAAAAACATTCAGTACTTC | CASSALAGGPWKNIQYF
- | TRBJ2-3 | - | 15 | TRBV4-1 | TGCGCCAGCAGCCAAGGGACGGGGGACACAGATACGCAGTATTTT | CASSQGTGDTDTQYF
TRBD1 | TRBJ2-7 | - | 14 | TRBV5-5 | TGTGCCAGCAGCTTTCGGGACAGCGCCTACGAGCAGTACTTC | CASSFRDSAYEQYF
- | TRBJ1-4 | once | 17 | TRBV13 | TGTGCCAGCAGCTCCGCAATTACAGATGCAACTAATGAAAAACTGTTTTTT | CASSSAITDATNEKLFF
- | TRBJ2-3 | - | 15 | TRBV27 | TGTGCCAGCAGTTTATTAGCTCCCAGCACAGATACGCAGTATTTT | CASSLLAPSTDTQYF
TRBD1 | TRBJ1-6 | - | 14 | TRBV13 | TGTGCCAGCAGCCGGGACAGCTATAATTCACCCCTCCACTTT | CASSRDSYNSPLHF
- | TRBJ2-3 | - | 16 | TRBV10-3 | TGTGCCATCAGTGAAAGATTAGTTAGTATCACAGATACGCAGTATTTT | CAISERLVSITDTQYF
- | TRBJ2-5 | - | 13 | TRBV2 | TGTGCCAGCCGGGACCCGACCCAAGAGACCCAGTACTTC | CASRDPTQETQYF
- | TRBJ2-1 | - | 15 | TRBV2 | TGTGCCACCGAGCTAAGCGGATACTCCTACAATGAGCAGTTCTTC | CATELSGYSYNEQFF
TRBD1 | TRBJ2-1 | - | 14 | TRBV2 | TGTGCCTTATCGGGGGACAGGGGTTTAAATGAGCAGTTCTTC | CALSGDRGLNEQFF
- | TRBJ2-3 | - | 14 | TRBV27 | TGTGCCAGCAGCTCCCGGGACAGCACAGATACGCAGTATTTT | CASSSRDSTDTQYF
TRBD1 | TRBJ1-5 | - | 15 | TRBV9 | TGTGCCAGCAGCGGACAGGGGGCCCTTGATCAGCCCCAGCATTTT | CASSGQGALDQPQHF
- | TRBJ2-5 | - | 18 | TRBV7-8 | TGTGCCAGCAGCTTGGGTAGTTCGGGGCCCCGATTGGGGGAGACCCAGTACTTC | CASSLGSSGPRLGETQYF
- | TRBJ2-3 | - | 17 | TRBV13 | TGTGCCAGCAGGAGGACGGTAGACGATGTTCTCACAGATACGCAGTATTTT | CASRRTVDDVLTDTQYF
TRBD2 | TRBJ2-5 | - | 14 | TRBV5-3 | TGTGCCAGCAGCTACCCGGGGGGGGCGGAGACCCAGTACTTC | CASSYPGGAETQYF
- | TRBJ2-7 | - | 13 | TRBV28 | TGTGCCAGCAGAGCAGACGGGACCTACGAGCAGTACTTC | CASRADGTYEQYF
- | TRBJ2-7 | - | 13 | TRBV28 | TGTGCCAGCACGGGTCTAGATCCCTACGAGCAGTACTTC | CASTGLDPYEQYF
TRBD1 | TRBJ2-5 | - | 15 | TRBV11-2 | TGTGCCAGCAGCCAACGGACAGGGGATATGGAGACCCAGTACTTC | CASSQRTGDMETQYF
- | TRBJ2-7 | - | 16 | TRBV6-5 | TGTGCCAGCAGTTACAGCCTCCGGGAAGCGGCTTACGAGCAGTACTTC | CASSYSLREAAYEQYF
- | TRBJ1-1 | large | 13 | TRBV11-2 | TGTGCCAGCAGAGGACGGGGATTCACTGAAGCTTTCTTT | CASRGRGFTEAFF